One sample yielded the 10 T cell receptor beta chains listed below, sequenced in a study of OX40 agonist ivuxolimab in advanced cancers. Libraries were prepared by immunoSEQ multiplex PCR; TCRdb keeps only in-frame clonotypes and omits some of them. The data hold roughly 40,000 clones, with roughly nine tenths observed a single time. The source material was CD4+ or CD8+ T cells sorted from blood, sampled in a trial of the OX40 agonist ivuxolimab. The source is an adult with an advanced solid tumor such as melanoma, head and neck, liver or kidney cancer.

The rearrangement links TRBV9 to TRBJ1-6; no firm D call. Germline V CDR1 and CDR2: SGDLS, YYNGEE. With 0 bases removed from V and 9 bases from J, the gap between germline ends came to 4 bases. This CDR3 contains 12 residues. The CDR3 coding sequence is TGTGCCAGCAGCGTAGGGGGTTCACCCCTCCACTTT. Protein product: CASSVGGSPLHF.

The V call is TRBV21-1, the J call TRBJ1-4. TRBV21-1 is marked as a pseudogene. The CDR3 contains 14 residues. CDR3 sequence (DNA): TGTGCCAGCAGCTCTCAAAGGACTAATGAAAAACTGTTTTTT. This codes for CASSSQRTNEKLFF.

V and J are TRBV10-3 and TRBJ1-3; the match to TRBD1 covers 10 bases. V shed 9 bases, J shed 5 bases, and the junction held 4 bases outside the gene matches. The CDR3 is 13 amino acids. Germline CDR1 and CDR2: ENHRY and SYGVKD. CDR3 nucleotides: TGTGCCATTGGGACAGGGGATCGAAACACCATATATTTT. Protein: CAIGTGDRNTIYF.

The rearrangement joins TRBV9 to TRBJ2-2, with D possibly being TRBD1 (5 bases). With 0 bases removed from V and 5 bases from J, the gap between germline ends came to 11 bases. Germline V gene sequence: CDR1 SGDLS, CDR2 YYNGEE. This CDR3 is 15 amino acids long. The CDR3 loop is CASSVDVRGTGELFF. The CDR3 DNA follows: TGTGCCAGCAGCGTAGATGTAAGGGGTACCGGGGAGCTGTTTTTT.

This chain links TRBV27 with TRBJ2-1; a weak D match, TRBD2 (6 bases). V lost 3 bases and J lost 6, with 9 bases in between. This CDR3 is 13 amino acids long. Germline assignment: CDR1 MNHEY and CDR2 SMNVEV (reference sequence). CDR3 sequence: CASSFSSVNEQFF. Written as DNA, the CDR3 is TGTGCCAGCAGTTTCTCTAGCGTCAATGAGCAGTTCTTC.

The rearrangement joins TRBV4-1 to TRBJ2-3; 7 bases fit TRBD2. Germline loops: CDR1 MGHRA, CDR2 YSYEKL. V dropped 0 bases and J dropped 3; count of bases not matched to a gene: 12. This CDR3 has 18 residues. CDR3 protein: CASSQELRGAGRTDTQYF. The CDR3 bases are TGCGCCAGCAGCCAAGAGTTAAGGGGAGCGGGACGTACAGATACGCAGTATTTT.

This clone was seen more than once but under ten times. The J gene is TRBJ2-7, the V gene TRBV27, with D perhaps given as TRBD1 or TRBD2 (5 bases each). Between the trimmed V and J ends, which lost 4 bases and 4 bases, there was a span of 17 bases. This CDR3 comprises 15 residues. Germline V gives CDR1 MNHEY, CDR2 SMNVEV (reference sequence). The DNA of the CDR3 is TGTGCCAGCAGTTACGGGACGCCTATTGAGTACGAGCAGTACTTC. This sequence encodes CASSYGTPIEYEQYF.

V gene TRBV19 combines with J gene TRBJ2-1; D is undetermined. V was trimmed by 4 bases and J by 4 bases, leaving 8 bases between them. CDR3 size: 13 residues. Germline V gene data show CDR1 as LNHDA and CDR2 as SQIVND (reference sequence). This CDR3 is CASSSLGYNEQFF. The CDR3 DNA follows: TGTGCCAGTAGTAGCCTTGGGTACAATGAGCAGTTCTTC.

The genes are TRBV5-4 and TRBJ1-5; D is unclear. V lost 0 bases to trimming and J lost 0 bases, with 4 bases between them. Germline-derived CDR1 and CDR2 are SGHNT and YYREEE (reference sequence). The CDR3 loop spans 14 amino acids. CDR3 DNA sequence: TGTGCCAGCAGCTTGGAAGGTAGCAATCAGCCCCAGCATTTT. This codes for CASSLEGSNQPQHF.

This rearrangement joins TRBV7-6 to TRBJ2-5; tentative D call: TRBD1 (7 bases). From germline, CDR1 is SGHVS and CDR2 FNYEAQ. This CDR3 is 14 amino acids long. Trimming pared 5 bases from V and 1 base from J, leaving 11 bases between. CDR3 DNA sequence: TGTGCCAGCAGCGCGGGACAGCTCCAAGAGACCCAGTACTTC. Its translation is CASSAGQLQETQYF.